This T cell receptor beta chain was retrieved from a study of OX40 agonist ivuxolimab in advanced cancers. Study in general: The mean age was approximately 56 years, ranging from 23 to 79, with approximately 85% of participants male.

Repertoires were generated with immunoSEQ multiplex PCR, while TCRdb's copy carries only in-frame clones and drops some. The table shows tens of thousands of clones, with over 75% occurring only once. Germline values: CDR1 KGHSH, CDR2 LQKENI. This CDR3 is built from 16 residues. The V end was cut by 0 bases, the J end by 2 bases, with 14 bases between. Blood sampling was done at baseline, cycle 4 day 1, and cycle 7 day 1. The genes are TRBV18 and TRBJ2-7; D possibly corresponds to TRBD1 (6 bases). The source of this sequence is an adult with an advanced solid tumor such as melanoma, head and neck, liver or kidney cancer. Sequenced material: CD4+ or CD8+ T cells sorted from blood, taken in a trial of the OX40 agonist ivuxolimab. CDR3 sequence (DNA): TGTGCCAGCTCACCACCGAAAAACAGGGCCCCCTACGAGCAGTACTTC. It specifies CASSPPKNRAPYEQYF.